The 18 T cell receptor beta chains below come from one sample, sequenced in a study of regulatory T cells in long-lasting Graves disease. The time point is: newly diagnosed GD, antithyroid drugs for less than 3 months. PBMCs were the source of the RNA used for TCR sequencing. CDR3 regions were amplified by Arm-PCR using iRepertoire HTBI primers to build TCR beta libraries. One entry per CDR3 protein, called by TCRdb with MiXCR from the multiplex PCR reads. The data show 600,000 to 650,000 distinct CDR3 sequences, with about 15% seen just once and around a sixth held by the top ten. The same sample was also used in a study of T cells in Graves' hyperthyroidism and ophthalmopathy.

The input for sequencing was peripheral blood mononuclear cells (PBMCs), taken at new diagnosis, from a patient treated with antithyroid drugs. These receptors were obtained from a woman aged 30 to 39 with Graves disease.

The rearrangement links TRBV19 to TRBJ1-3; D is unclear. The CDR3 is 14 amino acids. Trimming took off 3 bases at V and 4 bases at J, with 10 bases between the two ends. CDR1 is LNHDA, CDR2 SQIVND, per germline (reference sequence). The CDR3 protein is CASSMEPSGNTIYF. For the CDR3, the DNA is TGTGCCAGTAGTATGGAACCCTCCGGAAACACCATATATTTT.

The rearrangement links TRBV3-1 to TRBJ1-1, with D tentatively TRBD1 (5 bases). Trimming took off 2 bases at V and 10 bases at J, with 20 bases between the two ends. This CDR3 comprises 15 residues. Germline V gene sequence: CDR1 LGHDT, CDR2 YNNKEL (reference sequence). The CDR3 DNA follows: TGTGCCAGCAGCCAAACCCCGGCAGGAGGGGCAGTAGCTTTCTTT. Its translation: CASSQTPAGGAVAFF.

This clonotype was detected ten times or more. At one end the junction does not follow the germline gene, possibly because of a read error. The V and J genes are TRBV2 and TRBJ1-2; no firm D call. Germline V gives CDR1 SNHLY, CDR2 FYNNEI. There are 13 residues in the CDR3. CDR3 amino acids: CASTEEREDGYTF. The CDR3 DNA follows: TGTGCCAGCACTGAAGAGCGGGAGGATGGCTACACCTTC.

This chain uses TRBV29-1 with TRBJ1-5; D call uncertain. Per the germline V gene, CDR1 is SQVTM and CDR2 is ANQGSEA. Trimming stripped 4 bases from V and 2 bases from J, with 6 bases between. This CDR3 contains 12 residues. DNA of the CDR3: TGCAGCGTTGGGCAGGGCAATCAGCCCCAGCATTTT. Its protein is CSVGQGNQPQHF.

This clonotype was recorded at least ten times. This chain links TRBV28 with TRBJ1-3, with TRBD1 matching over 9 bases. V lost 5 bases to trimming and J lost 4 bases; unmatched junction nucleotides: 3. The CDR3 loop spans 14 amino acids. Germline lookup yields CDR1 MDHEN and CDR2 SYDVKM. The DNA for the CDR3 is TGTGCCAGCAGTCCGGGACAGGGCGGAAACACCATATATTTT. Translated: CASSPGQGGNTIYF.

This clonotype was counted at least ten times. The CDR3 loop reads CASTDARRSYEQYF. The CDR3 DNA follows: TGTGCCAGCACAGACGCTCGTAGGTCCTACGAGCAGTACTTC. V and J are TRBV2 and TRBJ2-7; D is undetermined. V shed 7 bases and J shed 1 base, with 14 bases lying between them. Germline CDR1 reads SNHLY; CDR2 reads FYNNEI. This CDR3 has 14 amino acids. Variable domain in full (rest from reference TRBV2 and TRBJ2-7): EPEVTQTPSHQVTQMGQEVILRCVPISNHLYFYWYRQILGQKVEFLVSFYNNEISEKSEIFDDQFSVERPDGSNFTLKIRSTKLEDSAMYFCASTDARRSYEQYFGPGTRLTVT.

This clonotype was observed a few times. V and J are TRBV6-1 and TRBJ2-2; D not certain. This CDR3 spans 14 amino acids. Germline loops: CDR1 MNHNS, CDR2 SASEGT. Deletions cut 2 bases from V and 2 bases from J, with 6 bases between. The CDR3 is CASSEMSNTGELFF. In DNA form, the CDR3 reads TGTGCCAGCAGTGAAATGAGCAACACCGGGGAGCTGTTTTTT.

This chain links TRBV30 with TRBJ2-5; D is undetermined. The CDR3 extends over 14 amino acids. The germline V gene has CDR1 GTSNPN and CDR2 SVGIG (reference sequence). V dropped 3 bases and J dropped 4 bases, with 15 bases sitting between them. The CDR3 nucleotides are TGTGCCTGGAGGGATGAGGTCTGGACAGAGACCCAGTACTTC. Protein: CAWRDEVWTETQYF.

The sample holds many counts of this clonotype. The chain couples TRBV12-3 or TRBV12-4 to TRBJ1-1; 11 positions match TRBD1. V dropped 7 bases and J dropped 9; count of bases not matched to a gene: 10. The CDR3 runs to 14 residues. The CDR3 region has the DNA TGTGCCAGCACCCTTACTGGACAGGGGGCTAAAGCTTTCTTT. This translates into CASTLTGQGAKAFF.

This clonotype was counted ten times or more. This rearrangement joins TRBV6-1 to TRBJ2-1, with 7 bases lining up with TRBD1. With 5 bases clipped from V and 10 bases from J, the junction kept 5 bases outside the gene matches. CDR1 is MNHNS and CDR2 is SASEGT in the germline V gene. The CDR3 is 12 residues long. CDR3 nucleotide sequence: TGTGCCAGCAGTCCCCAGGGGGACGAGCAGTTCTTC. This codes for CASSPQGDEQFF.

The chain uses TRBV14 and TRBJ1-6; D is ambiguous. The V end was cut by 0 bases, the J end by 7 bases, with 4 bases between. The CDR3 is 13 residues long. Germline V gene data show CDR1 as SGHDN and CDR2 as FVKESK. CDR3 sequence (DNA): TGTGCCAGCAGCCAAGAGGGGAATTCACCCCTCCACTTT. Amino acid sequence: CASSQEGNSPLHF.

CDR3 amino acids: CASSWATGGIGDTQYF. The DNA of the CDR3 is TGTGCCAGCAGCTGGGCGACAGGGGGCATTGGAGATACGCAGTATTTT. The V and J genes are TRBV7-3 and TRBJ2-3; 10 bases line up with TRBD1. The CDR3 is made up of 16 amino acids. The V segment lost 4 bases and the J segment 5 bases; nucleotides outside the gene matches: 9. The germline V gene encodes CDR1 SGHTA and CDR2 FQGTGA. Full variable domain (remainder filled in from reference TRBV7-3 and TRBJ2-3): GAGVSQTPSNKVTEKGKYVELRCDPISGHTALYWYRQSLGQGPEFLIYFQGTGAADDSGLPNDRFFAVRPEGSVSTLKIQRTERGDSAVYLCASSWATGGIGDTQYFGPGTRLTVL.

The sample holds a few counts of this clonotype. This chain joins TRBV12-3 or TRBV12-4 and TRBJ2-5, with D hard to call. CDR3 size: 15 residues. V was shortened by 2 bases and J by 2 bases, with 12 bases between the two germline ends. The CDR3 spells CASSLRGGRQETQYF. The CDR3 coding sequence is TGTGCCAGCAGTTTAAGAGGTGGCAGGCAAGAGACCCAGTACTTC.

On this clonotype itself: A much bigger clone sits one base away, suggesting this may be a read error. The chain recombines TRBV11-2 with TRBJ2-7; 12 bases are a match to TRBD2. Germline CDR1 is SGHAT and CDR2 is FQNNGV. CDR3 length equals 16 residues. The CDR3 DNA follows: TGTGCCAGCAGCTCTAGGGGACTAGCGGGTATCTACGAGCGGTACTTC. Translating gives CASSSRGLAGIYERYF.

With respect to this clonotype: This is likely an artifact of a read error, given a far larger clone one base away. The conserved closing phenylalanine or tryptophan is absent in this CDR3, likely reflecting a read error. The J gene is TRBJ2-1, the V gene TRBV28; perhaps TRBD1 as D (6 bases). The J call may not be correct, given that the DNA end is closer to TRBJ2-5. CDR3 size: 15 residues. CDR1 is MDHEN, CDR2 SYDVKM, per germline. This chain's CDR3 is CASSWHWTDQETQYL. The CDR3 DNA follows: TGTGCCAGCAGTTGGCATTGGACAGACCAAGAGACCCAGTACCTC.

CDR3 amino acids: CASSPGAAGTDTQYF. The CDR3 DNA reads TGCGCCAGCAGCCCAGGGGCGGCCGGCACAGATACGCAGTATTTT. The chain links TRBV5-1 to TRBJ2-3, with D maybe TRBD1 (6 bases). Germline V gene lookup returns CDR1 SGHRS and CDR2 YFSETQ. The germline V and J ends were trimmed by 4 bases and 1 base, with 13 bases remaining between them. The CDR3 length is 15 residues.

The genes are TRBV3-1 and TRBJ2-2, with D unclear. Between the trimmed V and J ends, which lost 5 bases and 5 bases, there was a span of 12 bases. Germline loops: CDR1 LGHDT, CDR2 YNNKEL (reference sequence). CDR3 length equals 14 residues. This chain's CDR3 is CASSIGLGTGELFF. CDR3 nucleotides: TGTGCCAGCAGCATAGGCCTAGGGACCGGGGAGCTGTTTTTT.

Many counts were recorded for this clonotype. The rearrangement uses TRBV5-1 and TRBJ1-1; TRBD1 agrees at 11 bases. Looked up from germline, CDR1 is SGHRS and CDR2 is YFSETQ. The CDR3 is 16 amino acids. Trimming at V came to 4 bases and at J to 1 base, leaving 6 bases not matched to a gene. CDR3 amino acids: CASSQRTGGANTEAFF. The DNA for the CDR3 is TGCGCCAGCAGCCAAAGGACAGGGGGCGCGAACACTGAAGCTTTCTTT.